The sequence of this T cell receptor beta chain was determined in a study of tumor and adjacent non-tumor tissue in lung cancer (dated by TCRdb to between 2018 and 2020). With respect to the entire study: By cancer type, the cohort comprised around 11 adenocarcinoma patients, a couple of squamous cell carcinoma patients and 1 small cell lung cancer patient. Using bulk TCRbeta repertoires from 15 lung cancer patients, the study set lung tumor tissue side by side with matched distant non-tumor lung tissue. The 15 enrolled patients, of whom roughly 10 were men and 5 were women, were aged roughly 31 to 80 years and were diagnosed with TNM stage I to III disease. Approximately 31 paired specimens, one tumor and one normal lung sample per patient, were profiled by TCRbeta CDR3 sequencing. Sequencing produced more than 100,000,000 productive TCRbeta reads in total, an average of approximately 4.2 million reads per sample.

The library relied on multiplex PCR. Reads for this sample came from an Illumina HiSeq 2500. Following protocols modified from ARM-PCR, the researchers constructed TCRbeta libraries through three rounds of nested PCR with primers (Table S4). Before sequencing, PCR products in the 200-500 bp range were cut out of the gel and cleaned up using the QIAquick gel extraction kit. The authors' pipeline ran thus. Trimmomatic was used to clean the reads, FLASH merged the cleaned reads into complete CDR3 sequences, and MiTCR assigned the sequences to V(D)J germline segments. Clonal diversity was computed as the inverse Simpson's index with VDJtools. A read counted as productive if the sequence was in-frame and lacked a premature stop codon. Clones were called with MiXCR by TCRdb after fastp trimmed the public reads at Q25, and only in-frame beta chains were retained. Identical CDR3 protein sequences are pooled into one entry, listed with their most common genes and DNA. What appears here as the V and J calls and clone size reflects TCRdb's work, not the paper's. Present in this sample are 60,000 to 85,000 distinct CDR3 sequences, 77% of which were seen just once. The leading ten clones occupy around 12% of the sample.

Comment on this clonotype: There is no known antigen for this receptor. The final CDR3 position lacks the conserved phenylalanine or tryptophan, pointing to a likely read error.

Bulk unsorted tissue served as the source for RNA extraction, and RNA quality was assessed using a NanoDrop ND-1000 and an Agilent 2100. Donors were newly diagnosed lung cancer patients admitted for thoracic surgery in China between August and November 2014, without prior chemotherapy. Anyone who had undergone radiotherapy or chemotherapy before, or who had another cancer at the same time, was left out of the study. Pieces of surgical tissue measuring about 1-2 cm3 were kept in RNAlater solution and stored at -80 degrees C until use. The full study reports these points: Tumor tissue showed significantly higher TCR diversity (inverse Simpson) than normal lung tissue, at about 410 vs 180 (P = 0.0075, Mann-Whitney U test). Neither the sequencing platform nor unique molecular identifiers are mentioned in the methods. Because peripheral blood was not sequenced, the blood TCRbeta repertoires of the lung cancer patients in the study went unexamined. TCR diversity was significantly higher in younger patients, and greater tumor TCR diversity was associated with shorter overall survival and shorter disease-free survival. Only around 15 patients were included in the cohort, and the need for larger samples and more detailed clinical data was noted by the authors. The top 100 clones accounted for a significantly larger cumulative portion of the repertoire in normal lung than in tumor tissue.

Based on the germline V gene, the CDR1 and CDR2 sequences are SGHVS and FQNEAQ. V is cut by 2 bases and J by 7 bases, and the space between the germline ends is 14 bases. The CDR3 comprises 14 residues, both ends counted. The only DNA kept is the CDR3, 42 bases in frame from the first base. The TCR originated in a woman between 45 and 65 years old with non-small cell lung cancer. The chain couples TRBV7-8 to TRBJ1-1, with the D gene call left open. Specimen: lung tumor tissue. The base sequence is TGTGCCAGCAGCTTACAGGCCTCTAGCAGTGAAGCTTTCATT. It translates as CASSLQASSSEAFI.